A single T cell receptor beta chain is shown here with its context. The data were taken from a study of T cells expressing NK-cell markers. At the level of the study: Eight donors were sequenced, of whom seven were HCMV-seropositive, while the remaining one was HCMV-seronegative.

The CDR3 totals 16 residues. In germline, CDR1 is MGHRA, CDR2 YSYEKL. TCRdb reprocessed the 5' RACE reads; each CDR3 protein has one entry and no DNA is given. The listing records over 100,000 distinct CDR3 sequences. Sequencing was done on a sample of blood T cells: a sorted CD56 or NKG2C T cell subset, CD4+ or CD8+ T cells, or bulk PBMC T cells (not recorded which). The chain joins TRBV4-1 to TRBJ1-5; TCRdb calls TRBD1, which cannot be checked without DNA. This clonotype was sampled from a woman between 18 and 75 years old in good health. The CDR3 protein is CASSLGTDLGNQPQHF.